The sequence of this T cell receptor beta chain was determined in a study of response to subunit inactivated influenza vaccine. Study-level points and caveats: Authors suggested each seasonal flu vaccination may recruit only limited numbers of new T cells.

This clonotype was counted between two and nine times. Its target is not known. The CDR3 length is 20 residues. The V end lost 4 bases, the J end lost 0 bases, and 22 bases lay between the germline ends. Germline values: CDR1 MGHRA, CDR2 YSYEKL. TCRdb fed the RT-PCR reads into MiXCR, producing one record per CDR3 protein. This sample yields 650,000 to 850,000 distinct CDR3 sequences, of which approximately 15% are seen a single time; 5.5% to 7% belongs to the top ten. Sequenced material: PBMCs from blood, taken roughly 2 weeks before vaccination. The TCR originated in a man aged 50-59 years who received an inactivated influenza vaccine. The chain recombines TRBV4-1 with TRBJ2-6, with unresolved D. CDR3 sequence (DNA): TGCGCCAGCAGCCCATACGGTTCCCCACCGGCCAGCTCTGGGGCCAACGTCCTGACTTTC. Translation gives CASSPYGSPPASSGANVLTF.